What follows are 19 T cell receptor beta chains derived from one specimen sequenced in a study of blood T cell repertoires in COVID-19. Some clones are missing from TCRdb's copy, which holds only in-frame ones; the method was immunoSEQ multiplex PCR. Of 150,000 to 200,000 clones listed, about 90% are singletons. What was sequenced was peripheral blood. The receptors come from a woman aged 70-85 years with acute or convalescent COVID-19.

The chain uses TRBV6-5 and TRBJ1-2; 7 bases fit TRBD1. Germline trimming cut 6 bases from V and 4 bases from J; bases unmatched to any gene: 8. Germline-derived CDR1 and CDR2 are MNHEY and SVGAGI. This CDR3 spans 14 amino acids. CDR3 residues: CASRVPGTAYGYTF. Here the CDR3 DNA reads TGTGCCAGCAGGGTTCCCGGGACAGCCTATGGCTACACCTTC.

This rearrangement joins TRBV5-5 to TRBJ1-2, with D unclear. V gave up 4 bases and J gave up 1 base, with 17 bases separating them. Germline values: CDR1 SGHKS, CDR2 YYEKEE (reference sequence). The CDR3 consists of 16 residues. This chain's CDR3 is CASSTGPWELNYGYTF. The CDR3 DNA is TGTGCCAGCAGCACCGGTCCCTGGGAGCTTAACTATGGCTACACCTTC.

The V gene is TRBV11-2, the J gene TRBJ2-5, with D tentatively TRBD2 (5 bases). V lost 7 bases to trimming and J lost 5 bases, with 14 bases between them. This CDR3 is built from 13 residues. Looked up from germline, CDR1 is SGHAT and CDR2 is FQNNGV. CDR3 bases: TGTGCCAGCACCCACGGACTCGCGGAGACCCAGTACTTC. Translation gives CASTHGLAETQYF.

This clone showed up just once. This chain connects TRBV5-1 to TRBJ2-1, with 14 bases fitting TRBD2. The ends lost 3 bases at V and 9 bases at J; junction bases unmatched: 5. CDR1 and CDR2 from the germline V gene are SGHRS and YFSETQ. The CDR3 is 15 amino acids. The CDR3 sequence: CASSSTSGGAGEQFF. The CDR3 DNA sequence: TGCGCCAGCAGCTCGACTAGCGGGGGGGCAGGTGAGCAGTTCTTC.

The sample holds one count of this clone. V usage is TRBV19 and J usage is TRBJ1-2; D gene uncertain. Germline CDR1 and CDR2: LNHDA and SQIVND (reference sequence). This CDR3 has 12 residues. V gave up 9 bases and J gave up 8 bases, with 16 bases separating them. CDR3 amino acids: CASYLRQEGYTF. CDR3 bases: TGTGCCAGCTACCTCCGGCAGGAAGGCTACACCTTC.

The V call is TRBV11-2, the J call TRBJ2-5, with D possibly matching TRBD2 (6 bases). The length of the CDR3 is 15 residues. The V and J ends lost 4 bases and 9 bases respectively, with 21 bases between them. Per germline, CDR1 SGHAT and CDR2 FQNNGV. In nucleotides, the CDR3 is TGTGCCAGCAGCTCACAAAGGGGCTGGAGGGTGGCCCAGTACTTC. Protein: CASSSQRGWRVAQYF.

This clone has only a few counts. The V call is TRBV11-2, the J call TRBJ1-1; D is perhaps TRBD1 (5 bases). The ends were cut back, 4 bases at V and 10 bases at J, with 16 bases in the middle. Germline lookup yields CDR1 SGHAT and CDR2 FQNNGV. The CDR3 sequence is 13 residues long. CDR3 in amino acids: CASSSDTKGVAFF. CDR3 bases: TGTGCCAGCAGCTCGGACACCAAAGGAGTAGCTTTCTTT. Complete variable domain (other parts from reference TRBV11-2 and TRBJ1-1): EAGVAQSPRYKIIEKRQSVAFWCNPISGHATLYWYQQILGQGPKLLIQFQNNGVVDDSQLPKDRFSAERLKGVDSTLKIQPAKLEDSAVYLCASSSDTKGVAFFGQGTRLTVV.

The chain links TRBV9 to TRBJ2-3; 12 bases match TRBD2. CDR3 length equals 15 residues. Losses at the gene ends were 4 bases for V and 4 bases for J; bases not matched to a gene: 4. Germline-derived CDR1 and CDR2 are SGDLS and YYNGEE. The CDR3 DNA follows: TGTGCCAGCAGCTTTGCTAGCGGGGGGGCAGATACGCAGTATTTT. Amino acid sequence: CASSFASGGADTQYF.

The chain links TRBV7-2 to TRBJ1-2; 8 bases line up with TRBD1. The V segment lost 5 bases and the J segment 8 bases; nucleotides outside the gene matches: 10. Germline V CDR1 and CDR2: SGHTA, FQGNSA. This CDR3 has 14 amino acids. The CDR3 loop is CASSPYRGKVGYTF. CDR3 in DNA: TGTGCCAGCAGCCCCTACAGGGGGAAGGTCGGCTACACCTTC.

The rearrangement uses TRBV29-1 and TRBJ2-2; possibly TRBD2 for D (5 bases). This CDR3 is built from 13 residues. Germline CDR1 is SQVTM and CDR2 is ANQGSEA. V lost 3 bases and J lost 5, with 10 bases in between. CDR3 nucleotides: TGCAGCGTTGACCCTACGGGGACCGGGGAGCTGTTTTTT. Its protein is CSVDPTGTGELFF.

The CDR3 DNA follows: TGTGCCAGCAGCACTAGTTGGGGGGAGCTGTTTTTT. Its protein is CASSTSWGELFF. This chain joins TRBV12-3 or TRBV12-4 and TRBJ2-2; a possible D gene is TRBD2 (5 bases). The CDR3 spans 12 residues. V dropped 6 bases and J dropped 8 bases, with 10 bases sitting between them.

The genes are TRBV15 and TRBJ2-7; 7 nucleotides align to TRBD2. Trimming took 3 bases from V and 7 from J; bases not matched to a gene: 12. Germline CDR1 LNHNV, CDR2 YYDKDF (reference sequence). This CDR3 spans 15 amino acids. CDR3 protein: CATSSPGLKPQEQYF. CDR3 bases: TGTGCCACCAGCAGCCCGGGACTAAAACCGCAAGAGCAGTACTTC.

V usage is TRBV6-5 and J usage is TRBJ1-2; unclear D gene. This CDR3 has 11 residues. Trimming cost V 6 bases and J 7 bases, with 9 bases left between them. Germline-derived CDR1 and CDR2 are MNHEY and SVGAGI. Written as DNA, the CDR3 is TGTGCCAGCAGATTTATATCTGGCTACACCTTC. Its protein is CASRFISGYTF.

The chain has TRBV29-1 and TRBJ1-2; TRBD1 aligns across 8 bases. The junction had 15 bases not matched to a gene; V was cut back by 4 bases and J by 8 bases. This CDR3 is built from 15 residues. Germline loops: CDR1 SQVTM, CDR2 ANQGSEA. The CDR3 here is CSVGLGQGSSDGYTF. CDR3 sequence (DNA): TGCAGCGTTGGCCTTGGACAGGGATCGTCAGACGGCTACACCTTC.

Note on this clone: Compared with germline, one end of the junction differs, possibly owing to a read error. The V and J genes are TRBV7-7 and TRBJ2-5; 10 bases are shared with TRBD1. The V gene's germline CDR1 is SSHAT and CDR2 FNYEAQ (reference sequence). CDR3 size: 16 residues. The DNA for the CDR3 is TGTGCTAGCAGCCCCGACAGGGGGCAGGGTCAAGAGACCCAGTACTTC. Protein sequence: CASSPDRGQGQETQYF.

As DNA, the CDR3 is TGCGCCAGCAGTGTAGGCAGAACGGAGACCGGGGAGCTGTTTTTT. This codes for CASSVGRTETGELFF. This chain uses TRBV10-2 with TRBJ2-2, with D unclear. CDR1 is WSHSY, CDR2 SAAADI, per germline. The CDR3 loop spans 15 amino acids. V was trimmed by 4 bases and J by 5 bases, leaving 14 bases between them.

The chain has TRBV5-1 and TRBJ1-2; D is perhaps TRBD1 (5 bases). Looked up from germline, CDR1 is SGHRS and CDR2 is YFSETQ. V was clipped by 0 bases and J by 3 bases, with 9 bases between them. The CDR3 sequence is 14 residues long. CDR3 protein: CASSLDDRYYGYTF. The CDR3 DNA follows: TGCGCCAGCAGCTTGGACGACAGATACTATGGCTACACCTTC.

In DNA form, the CDR3 reads TGTGCCAGCAGTTACTCCAGGGGGGCCGACTACGAGCAGTACTTC. Protein product: CASSYSRGADYEQYF. The chain employs TRBV6-5 and TRBJ2-7, with D perhaps matching TRBD1 (7 bases). This CDR3 contains 15 residues. V shed 0 bases and J shed 3 bases, with 12 bases lying between them. From germline, CDR1 is MNHEY and CDR2 SVGAGI.

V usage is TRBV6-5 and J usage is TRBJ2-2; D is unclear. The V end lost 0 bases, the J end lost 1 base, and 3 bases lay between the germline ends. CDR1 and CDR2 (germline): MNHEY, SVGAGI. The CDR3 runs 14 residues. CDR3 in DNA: TGTGCCAGCAGTTACTCCGGGAACACCGGGGAGCTGTTTTTT. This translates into CASSYSGNTGELFF.